The 27 T cell receptor beta chains reported below all come from one sample, sequenced in a study of OX40 agonist ivuxolimab in advanced cancers. Profiled with immunoSEQ multiplex PCR; TCRdb holds only in-frame clones, not every one. The sample lists roughly 49,000 clones, about 90% occurring once. This specimen consisted of CD4+ or CD8+ T cells sorted from blood, obtained in a trial of the OX40 agonist ivuxolimab. The source is an adult with an advanced solid tumor such as melanoma, head and neck, liver or kidney cancer.

Turning to this clone: At the DNA level, this CDR3 is encoded by other sequences in the same sample as well. The V gene is TRBV30, the J gene TRBJ2-7, with TRBD1 as a possible D gene (6 bases). The CDR3 runs 14 residues. Trimming cost V 2 bases and J 1 base, with 12 bases left between them. The V gene's germline CDR1 is GTSNPN and CDR2 SVGIG (reference sequence). CDR3 nucleotide sequence: TGTGCCTGGAGTCCCTCGACAGGTTCCTACGAGCAGTACTTC. The encoded protein is CAWSPSTGSYEQYF.

V is TRBV6-5 and J is TRBJ1-3; possibly TRBD1 for D (5 bases). Deletions cut 6 bases from V and 0 bases from J, with 12 bases between. Germline CDR1 and CDR2: MNHEY and SVGAGI. CDR3 size: 15 residues. As DNA, the CDR3 is TGTGCCAGCAGGCCTCAGGGTAACTCTGGAAACACCATATATTTT. Translation gives CASRPQGNSGNTIYF.

The chain uses TRBV14 and TRBJ1-2; weak D call: TRBD1 (5 bases). V was shortened by 5 bases and J by 4 bases, with 20 bases between the two germline ends. Germline loops: CDR1 SGHDN, CDR2 FVKESK. This CDR3 has 16 residues. In nucleotides, the CDR3 is TGTGCCAGCAGCGGCGGGACTTCAGGACCCTCCTATGGCTACACCTTC. As protein: CASSGGTSGPSYGYTF. Together with reference TRBV14 and TRBJ1-2, the CDR3 gives the full variable domain: EAGVTQFPSHSVIEKGQTVTLRCDPISGHDNLYWYRRVMGKEIKFLLHFVKESKQDESGMPNNRFLAERTGGTYSTLKVQPAELEDSGVYFCASSGGTSGPSYGYTFGSGTRLTVV.

This clone was found a few times. This chain joins TRBV29-1 and TRBJ2-2, with a weak D call TRBD2 (5 bases). Trimming took 4 bases from V and 5 from J, leaving 11 bases between them. The CDR3 is made up of 13 amino acids. Germline V lookup: CDR1 SQVTM, CDR2 ANQGSEA. The CDR3 bases are TGCAGCGTTGCCGGGGTCCTTACCGGGGAGCTGTTTTTT. Amino acids: CSVAGVLTGELFF.

In the case of this clone: Other nucleotide sequences from this sample produce the same CDR3. The V gene is TRBV5-4, the J gene TRBJ2-2; 8 nucleotides match TRBD2. The CDR3 covers 18 residues. J lost 4 bases, V lost 4 bases, and 15 bases had no gene match. Germline V CDR1 and CDR2: SGHNT, YYREEE (reference sequence). The CDR3 here is CASSPRGGSARGTGELFF. The CDR3 DNA reads as TGTGCCAGCAGCCCCCGGGGGGGGAGCGCCCGGGGCACCGGGGAGCTGTTTTTT. Looking up the rest from reference TRBV5-4 and TRBJ2-2 gives the full variable domain: ETGVTQSPTHLIKTRGQQVTLRCSSQSGHNTVSWYQQALGQGPQFIFQYYREEENGRGNFPPRFSGLQFPNYSSELNVNALELDDSALYLCASSPRGGSARGTGELFFGEGSRLTVL.

The genes are TRBV19 and TRBJ1-6; D not resolved. This CDR3 region has 16 residues. V lost 3 bases and J 9 bases, leaving 18 bases between the germline ends. Germline assignment: CDR1 LNHDA and CDR2 SQIVND (reference sequence). This CDR3 reads CASSISGPGGGSPLHF. The CDR3 coding sequence is TGTGCCAGTAGTATTTCAGGACCGGGAGGTGGTTCACCCCTCCACTTT.

The V gene is TRBV5-1, the J gene TRBJ2-7; D is perhaps TRBD1 (6 bases). The CDR3 is 13 residues long. V dropped 2 bases and J dropped 2 bases, with 8 bases sitting between them. CDR1 is SGHRS, CDR2 YFSETQ, per germline. CDR3 DNA: TGCGCCAGCAGCTTTTCAGGGGCCTACGAGCAGTACTTC. It translates to CASSFSGAYEQYF.

The gene calls are TRBV11-1 and TRBJ2-3; D is unresolved. Germline loops: CDR1 SGHAT, CDR2 FQDESV (reference sequence). Trimming shortened V by 4 bases and J by 0 bases, and 2 bases separated the two germline ends. The CDR3 runs to 12 residues. The CDR3 DNA is TGTGCCAGCAGCTCGAGCACAGATACGCAGTATTTT. Its translation: CASSSSTDTQYF.

CDR3 sequence (DNA): TGTGCCAGCAGTTATGGGTGGAGTAAGGAGACCCAGTACTTC. Encoded protein: CASSYGWSKETQYF. The V and J genes are TRBV6-5 and TRBJ2-5, with no clear D. Trimming stripped 3 bases from V and 5 bases from J, with 13 bases between. Germline V gene sequence: CDR1 MNHEY, CDR2 SVGAGI. CDR3 size: 14 residues.

This sequence joins TRBV9 and TRBJ1-3; D gene ambiguous. The CDR3 has 18 amino acids. Germline V gene sequence: CDR1 SGDLS, CDR2 YYNGEE. V gave up 3 bases and J gave up 0 bases, with 19 bases separating them. The CDR3 here is CASSAGLLGGGSGNTIYF. For the CDR3, the DNA is TGTGCCAGCAGCGCAGGACTTTTAGGAGGCGGCTCTGGAAACACCATATATTTT. The complete variable domain, with remaining parts taken from reference TRBV9 and TRBJ1-3, reads DSGVTQTPKHLITATGQRVTLRCSPRSGDLSVYWYQQSLDQGLQFLIQYYNGEERAKGNILERFSAQQFPDLHSELNLSSLELGDSALYFCASSAGLLGGGSGNTIYFGEGSWLTVV.

The rearrangement links TRBV18 to TRBJ1-2; D call uncertain. CDR1 KGHSH and CDR2 LQKENI come from the germline V gene. This CDR3 contains 14 residues. V gave up 3 bases and J gave up 3 bases, with 11 bases separating them. For the CDR3, the DNA is TGTGCCAGCTCACCTTTCGACGGCCACTATGGCTACACCTTC. It codes for CASSPFDGHYGYTF.

The chain combines TRBV5-1 with TRBJ2-5; 11 bases align to TRBD2. The CDR3 runs 14 residues. V was pared by 4 bases and J by 3 bases, with 2 bases of the junction left unmatched. The V gene's germline CDR1 is SGHRS and CDR2 YFSETQ. The CDR3 region is CASSTSGGKETQYF. For the CDR3, the DNA is TGCGCCAGCAGCACTAGCGGGGGTAAAGAGACCCAGTACTTC.

CDR3 region: CASSKGTADNSPLHF. In DNA form, the CDR3 reads TGTGCCAGCAGCAAAGGGACAGCCGATAATTCACCCCTCCACTTT. The V and J genes are TRBV9 and TRBJ1-6, with 7 positions matching TRBD1. Germline CDR1 and CDR2: SGDLS and YYNGEE. V shed 4 bases and J 5 bases; nucleotides not matched to a gene: 6. The CDR3 covers 15 residues.

The rearrangement links TRBV9 to TRBJ2-3, with D possibly TRBD2 on 5 matching bases. V dropped 0 bases and J dropped 5 bases, with 10 bases sitting between them. The CDR3 length is 14 residues. CDR1 SGDLS and CDR2 YYNGEE come from the germline V gene. The CDR3 sequence is CASSVAGSGDTQYF. CDR3 nucleotides: TGTGCCAGCAGCGTAGCGGGGTCGGGAGATACGCAGTATTTT.

This chain connects TRBV30 to TRBJ2-5, with D possibly matching TRBD2 (6 bases). Germline V gene lookup returns CDR1 GTSNPN and CDR2 SVGIG (reference sequence). V was clipped by 7 bases and J by 4 bases, with 13 bases between them. CDR3 size: 12 residues. CDR3: CALEKRVETQYF. The CDR3 DNA reads TGTGCCTTAGAGAAGCGGGTAGAGACCCAGTACTTC.

The chain joins TRBV5-3 to TRBJ2-7; D is ambiguous. TRBV5-3 is an ORF, with its function uncertain. V shed 2 bases and J shed 2 bases, with 14 bases lying between them. This CDR3 contains 15 residues. Here the CDR3 reads CARSLTEHEPYEQYF. DNA of the CDR3: TGTGCCAGAAGCTTAACGGAGCACGAACCCTACGAGCAGTACTTC.

The genes are TRBV14 and TRBJ2-5; no definite D call. The length of the CDR3 is 13 residues. Per germline, CDR1 SGHDN and CDR2 FVKESK. The V end lost 1 base, the J end lost 5 bases, and 8 bases lay between the germline ends. CDR3 DNA sequence: TGTGCCAGCAGCCAAGGAGAGCTCGAGACCCAGTACTTC. Its translation is CASSQGELETQYF.

This chain joins TRBV19 and TRBJ2-5; D gene unclear. The CDR3 has 15 amino acids. CDR1 and CDR2 from the germline V gene are LNHDA and SQIVND (reference sequence). V shed 4 bases and J shed 2 bases, with 14 bases lying between them. The CDR3 spells CASSKTVLIQETQYF. CDR3 nucleotides: TGTGCCAGTAGTAAAACGGTTCTTATACAAGAGACCCAGTACTTC.

The count of this clone is one. V gene TRBV5-4 combines with J gene TRBJ1-6; possibly TRBD1 for D (5 bases). Germline CDR1 reads SGHNT; CDR2 reads YYREEE (reference sequence). This CDR3 has 14 amino acids. Trimming removed 1 base from V and 10 bases from J, with 12 bases in between. CDR3: CASSLRWGNSPLHF. CDR3 sequence (DNA): TGTGCCAGCAGCTTGCGATGGGGCAACTCACCCCTCCACTTT. The full variable domain, with the rest looked up from reference TRBV5-4 and TRBJ1-6, is ETGVTQSPTHLIKTRGQQVTLRCSSQSGHNTVSWYQQALGQGPQFIFQYYREEENGRGNFPPRFSGLQFPNYSSELNVNALELDDSALYLCASSLRWGNSPLHFGNGTRLTVT.

The CDR3 region has the DNA TGTGCCAGTAGTAATAGCGTAGGACACCAATTTTATAGCAATCAGCCCCAGCATTTT. This gives the protein CASSNSVGHQFYSNQPQHF. This chain connects TRBV19 to TRBJ1-5; the D gene is possibly TRBD1 (5 bases). Germline V gives CDR1 LNHDA, CDR2 SQIVND (reference sequence). The ends were cut back, 4 bases at V and 0 bases at J, with 22 bases in the middle. CDR3 size: 19 residues. The entire variable domain, with the rest obtained from reference TRBV19 and TRBJ1-5, is as follows: DGGITQSPKYLFRKEGQNVTLSCEQNLNHDAMYWYRQDPGQGLRLIYYSQIVNDFQKGDIAEGYSVSREKKESFPLTVTSAQKNPTAFYLCASSNSVGHQFYSNQPQHFGDGTRLSIL.

The rearrangement links TRBV5-1 to TRBJ2-5, with 7 bases that match TRBD1. This CDR3 has 13 amino acids. Germline CDR1 and CDR2: SGHRS and YFSETQ. V dropped 4 bases and J dropped 5; count of bases not matched to a gene: 5. The CDR3 nucleotides are TGCGCCAGCAGCCAAGGGGGCGGGGAGACCCAGTACTTC. It specifies CASSQGGGETQYF. Based on the CDR3 plus reference TRBV5-1 and TRBJ2-5, the full variable domain is KAGVTQTPRYLIKTRGQQVTLSCSPISGHRSVSWYQQTPGQGLQFLFEYFSETQRNKGNFPGRFSGRQFSNSRSEMNVSTLELGDSALYLCASSQGGGETQYFGPGTRLLVL.

The rearrangement links TRBV14 to TRBJ1-4; 8 bases are a match to TRBD1. Trimming at V came to 3 bases and at J to 3 bases, leaving 3 bases not matched to a gene. This CDR3 region has 15 residues. CDR1 and CDR2 from the germline V gene are SGHDN and FVKESK. This CDR3 is CASSQEQGANEKLFF. The CDR3 DNA follows: TGTGCCAGCAGCCAGGAACAGGGGGCTAATGAAAAACTGTTTTTT.

The V gene is TRBV9, the J gene TRBJ2-1; 7 nucleotides line up with TRBD2. Looked up from germline, CDR1 is SGDLS and CDR2 is YYNGEE. Trimming took 0 bases from V and 2 from J; bases not matched to a gene: 5. This CDR3 region has 16 residues. The CDR3 nucleotides are TGTGCCAGCAGCGTAGTCGGGGGAGGGCCCTACAATGAGCAGTTCTTC. Its translation is CASSVVGGGPYNEQFF.

V is TRBV11-3 and J is TRBJ1-1; D perhaps matches TRBD1 (6 bases). The V gene lost 4 bases and the J gene lost 3 bases, with 15 bases spanning the gap. CDR1 is SGHNT and CDR2 is YENEEA in the germline V gene. The CDR3 totals 15 residues. The CDR3 sequence is CASSSRGGFDTEAFF. DNA for the CDR3: TGTGCCAGCAGCTCGAGGGGGGGGTTCGACACTGAAGCTTTCTTT.

The CDR3 loop reads CASSPSTGNTEAFF. CDR3 bases: TGTGCCAGCAGCCCATCAACGGGGAACACTGAAGCTTTCTTT. The gene calls are TRBV7-9 and TRBJ1-1; D remains ambiguous. In germline, CDR1 is SEHNR, CDR2 FQNEAQ (reference sequence). V was clipped by 5 bases and J by 1 base, with 11 bases between them. The CDR3 consists of 14 residues.

This chain connects TRBV19 to TRBJ1-5; a weak D match, TRBD1 (5 bases). Trimming took 5 bases from V and 0 from J, leaving 17 bases between them. CDR1 is LNHDA, CDR2 SQIVND, per germline (reference sequence). The CDR3 loop spans 17 amino acids. CDR3 amino acids: CASSLLGTSLSNQPQHF. Here the CDR3 DNA reads TGTGCCAGTAGTCTCCTTGGGACTTCGCTTAGCAATCAGCCCCAGCATTTT.

The rearrangement links TRBV28 to TRBJ2-3, with a possible D match to TRBD2 (5 bases). CDR1 and CDR2 (germline): MDHEN, SYDVKM. V lost 5 bases and J 0 bases, leaving 9 bases between the germline ends. The CDR3 has 14 amino acids. CDR3 DNA: TGTGCCAGCAGTCGGGATGTAAGCACAGATACGCAGTATTTT. Residues: CASSRDVSTDTQYF.